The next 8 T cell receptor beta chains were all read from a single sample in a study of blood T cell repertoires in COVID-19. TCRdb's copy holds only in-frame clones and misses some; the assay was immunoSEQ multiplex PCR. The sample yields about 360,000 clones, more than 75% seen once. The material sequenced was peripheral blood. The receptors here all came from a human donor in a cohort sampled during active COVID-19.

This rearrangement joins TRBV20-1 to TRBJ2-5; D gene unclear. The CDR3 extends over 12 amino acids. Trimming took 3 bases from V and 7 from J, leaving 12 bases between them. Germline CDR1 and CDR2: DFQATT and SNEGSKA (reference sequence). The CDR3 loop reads CSASGGARTQYF. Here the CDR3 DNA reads TGCAGTGCTAGTGGCGGAGCGCGGACCCAGTACTTC.

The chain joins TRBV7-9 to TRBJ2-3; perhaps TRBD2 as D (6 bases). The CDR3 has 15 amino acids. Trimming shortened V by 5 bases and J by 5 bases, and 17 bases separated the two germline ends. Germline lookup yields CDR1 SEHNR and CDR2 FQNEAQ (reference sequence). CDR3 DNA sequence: TGTGCCAGCAGCCACGGGGGAAAGGGGAAAGATACGCAGTATTTT. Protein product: CASSHGGKGKDTQYF.

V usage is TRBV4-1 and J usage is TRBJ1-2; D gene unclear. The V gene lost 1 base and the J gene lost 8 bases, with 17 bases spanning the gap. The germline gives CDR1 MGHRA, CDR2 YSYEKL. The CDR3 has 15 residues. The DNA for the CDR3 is TGCGCCAGCAGCCAAGCTATATACCTCGCCTCGGGCTACACCTTC. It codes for CASSQAIYLASGYTF.

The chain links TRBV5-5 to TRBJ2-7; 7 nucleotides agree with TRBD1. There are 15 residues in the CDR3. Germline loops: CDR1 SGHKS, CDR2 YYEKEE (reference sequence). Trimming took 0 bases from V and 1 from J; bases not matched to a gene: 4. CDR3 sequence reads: CASSLVPGQSYEQYF. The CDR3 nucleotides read TGTGCCAGCAGCTTGGTCCCGGGACAGTCCTACGAGCAGTACTTC.

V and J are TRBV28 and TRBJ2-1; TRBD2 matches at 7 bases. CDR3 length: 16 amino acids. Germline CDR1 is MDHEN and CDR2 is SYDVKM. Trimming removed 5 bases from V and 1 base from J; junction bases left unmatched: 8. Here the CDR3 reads CASSPPGGSSYNEQFF. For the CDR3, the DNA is TGTGCCAGCAGTCCCCCTGGCGGGAGTTCCTACAATGAGCAGTTCTTC.

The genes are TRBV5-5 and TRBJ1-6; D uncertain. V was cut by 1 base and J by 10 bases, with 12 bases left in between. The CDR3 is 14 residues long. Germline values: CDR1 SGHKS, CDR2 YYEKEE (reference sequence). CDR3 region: CASSLNSRPSPLHF. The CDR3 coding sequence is TGTGCCAGCAGCTTGAACTCTAGGCCATCACCCCTCCACTTT.

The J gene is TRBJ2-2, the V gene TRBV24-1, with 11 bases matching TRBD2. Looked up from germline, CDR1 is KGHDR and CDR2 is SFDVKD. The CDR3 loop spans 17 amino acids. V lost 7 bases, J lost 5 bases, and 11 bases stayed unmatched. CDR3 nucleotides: TGTGCCACCAGGCCGGGACTAGCGGACCAATTTACCGGGGAGCTGTTTTTT. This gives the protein CATRPGLADQFTGELFF.

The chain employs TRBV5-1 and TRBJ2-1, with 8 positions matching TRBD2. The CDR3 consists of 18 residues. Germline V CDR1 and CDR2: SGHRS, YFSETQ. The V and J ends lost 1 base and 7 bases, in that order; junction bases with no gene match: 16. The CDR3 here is CASSLYPTSGKGWNEQFF. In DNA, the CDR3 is TGCGCCAGCAGCTTGTACCCCACTAGCGGAAAGGGATGGAATGAGCAGTTCTTC.